The source of this T cell receptor (beta chain) is a study of control samples from healthy donors and cancer patients. Germline V CDR1 and CDR2: KGHDR, SFDVKD. Trimming took 4 bases from V and 7 from J; bases not matched to a gene: 4. The CDR3 is 14 amino acids. Assay: immunoSEQ multiplex PCR; the TCRdb copy retains only in-frame clones and omits some. The data hold over 100,000 clones, with more than 85% observed a single time. This chain joins TRBV24-1 and TRBJ2-5, with 11 positions matching TRBD1. This TCR was sampled from a woman aged 50 to 60 in good health. Sequenced material: blood. CDR3 residues: CATSDTGQGGTQYF. CDR3 nucleotides: TGTGCCACCAGTGACACGGGACAGGGGGGGACCCAGTACTTC.